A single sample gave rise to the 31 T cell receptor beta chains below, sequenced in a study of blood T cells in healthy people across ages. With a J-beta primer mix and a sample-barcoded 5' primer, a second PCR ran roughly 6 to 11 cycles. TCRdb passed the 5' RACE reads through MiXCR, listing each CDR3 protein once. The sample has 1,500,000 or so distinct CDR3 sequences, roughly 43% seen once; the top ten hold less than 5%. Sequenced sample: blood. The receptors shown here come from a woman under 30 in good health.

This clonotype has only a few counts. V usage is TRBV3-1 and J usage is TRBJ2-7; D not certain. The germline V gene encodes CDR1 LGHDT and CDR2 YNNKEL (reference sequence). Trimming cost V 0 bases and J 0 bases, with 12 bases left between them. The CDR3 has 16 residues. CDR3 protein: CASSQDVRHYSYEQYF. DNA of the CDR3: TGTGCCAGCAGCCAAGATGTTAGACACTACTCCTACGAGCAGTACTTC.

CDR3 sequence (DNA): TGTGCCAGCGGCATAGCGGGCAGCTCCTACAATGAGCAGTTCTTC. Its translation is CASGIAGSSYNEQFF. The genes are TRBV5-6 and TRBJ2-1; 7 bases align to TRBD2. Germline-derived CDR1 and CDR2 are SGHDT and YYEEEE. CDR3 length: 15 amino acids. V gave up 7 bases and J gave up 0 bases; unmatched junction bases: 7.

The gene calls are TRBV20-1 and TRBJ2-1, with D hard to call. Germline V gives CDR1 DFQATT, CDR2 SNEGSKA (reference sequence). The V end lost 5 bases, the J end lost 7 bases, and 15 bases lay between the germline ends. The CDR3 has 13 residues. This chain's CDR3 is CSAPTYQVNEQFF. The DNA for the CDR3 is TGCAGTGCTCCGACTTACCAAGTGAATGAGCAGTTCTTC.

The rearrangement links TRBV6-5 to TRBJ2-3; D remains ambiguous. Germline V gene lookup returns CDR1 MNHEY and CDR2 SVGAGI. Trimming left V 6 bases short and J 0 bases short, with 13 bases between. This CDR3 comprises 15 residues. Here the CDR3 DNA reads TGTGCCAGCAGAGCCCGGAAATCTAGCACAGATACGCAGTATTTT. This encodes CASRARKSSTDTQYF.

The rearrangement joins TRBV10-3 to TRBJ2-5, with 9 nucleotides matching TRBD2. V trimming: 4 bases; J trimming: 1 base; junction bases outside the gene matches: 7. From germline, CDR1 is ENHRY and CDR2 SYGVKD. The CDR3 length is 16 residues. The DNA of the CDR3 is TGTGCCATCAGTGGAAGCGGGGGGCCAATCCAAGAGACCCAGTACTTC. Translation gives CAISGSGGPIQETQYF.

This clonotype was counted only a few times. This CDR3 reads CASSLDYRASTGELFF. Here the CDR3 DNA reads TGTGCCAGCAGCTTAGATTACAGGGCGAGCACCGGGGAGCTGTTTTTT. J is TRBJ2-2 and V is TRBV7-2, with a possible D match to TRBD1 (6 bases). Between the trimmed V and J ends, which lost 1 base and 4 bases, there was a span of 13 bases. The CDR3 extends over 16 amino acids. The germline V gene has CDR1 SGHTA and CDR2 FQGNSA.

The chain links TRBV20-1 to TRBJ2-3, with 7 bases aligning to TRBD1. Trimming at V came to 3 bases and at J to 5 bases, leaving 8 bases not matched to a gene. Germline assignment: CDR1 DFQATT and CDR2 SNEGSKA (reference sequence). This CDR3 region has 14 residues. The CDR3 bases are TGCAGTGCTAGGACAGGGATTACACGAGATACGCAGTATTTT. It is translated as CSARTGITRDTQYF.

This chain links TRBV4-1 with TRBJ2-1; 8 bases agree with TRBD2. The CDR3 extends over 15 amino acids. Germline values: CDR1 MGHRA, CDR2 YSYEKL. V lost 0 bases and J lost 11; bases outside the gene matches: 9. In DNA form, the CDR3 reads TGCGCCAGCAGCCAAGAACTTGCGGGGGGACTCCAGCAGTTCTTC. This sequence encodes CASSQELAGGLQQFF.

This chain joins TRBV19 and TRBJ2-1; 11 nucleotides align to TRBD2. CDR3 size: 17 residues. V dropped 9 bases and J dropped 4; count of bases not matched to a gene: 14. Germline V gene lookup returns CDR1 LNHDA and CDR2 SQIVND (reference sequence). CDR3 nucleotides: TGTGCCAGCCTTCCCACTAGCGGGAGTTTGATTTACAATGAGCAGTTCTTC. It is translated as CASLPTSGSLIYNEQFF.

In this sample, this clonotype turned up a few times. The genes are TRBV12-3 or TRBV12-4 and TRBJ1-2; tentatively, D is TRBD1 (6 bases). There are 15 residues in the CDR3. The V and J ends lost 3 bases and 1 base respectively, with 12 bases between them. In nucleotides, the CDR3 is TGTGCCAGCAGTTTTCGGCAGGGGAATAACTATGGCTACACCTTC. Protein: CASSFRQGNNYGYTF.

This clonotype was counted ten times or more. This chain's CDR3 is CASSLTQTQYF. CDR3 DNA: TGTGCCAGCAGTTTAACTCAGACCCAGTACTTC. V usage is TRBV28 and J usage is TRBJ2-5; no definite D call. Germline-derived CDR1 and CDR2 are MDHEN and SYDVKM. This CDR3 has 11 residues. The V and J ends lost 2 bases and 6 bases respectively, with 4 bases between them.

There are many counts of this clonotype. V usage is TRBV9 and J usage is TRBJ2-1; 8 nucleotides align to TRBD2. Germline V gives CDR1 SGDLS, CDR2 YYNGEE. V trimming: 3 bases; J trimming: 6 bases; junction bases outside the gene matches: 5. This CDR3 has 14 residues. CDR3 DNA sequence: TGTGCCAGCAGCGGCCTAGCGGGCTTCAATGAGCAGTTCTTC. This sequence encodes CASSGLAGFNEQFF. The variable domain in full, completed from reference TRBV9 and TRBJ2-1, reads DSGVTQTPKHLITATGQRVTLRCSPRSGDLSVYWYQQSLDQGLQFLIQYYNGEERAKGNILERFSAQQFPDLHSELNLSSLELGDSALYFCASSGLAGFNEQFFGPGTRLTVL.

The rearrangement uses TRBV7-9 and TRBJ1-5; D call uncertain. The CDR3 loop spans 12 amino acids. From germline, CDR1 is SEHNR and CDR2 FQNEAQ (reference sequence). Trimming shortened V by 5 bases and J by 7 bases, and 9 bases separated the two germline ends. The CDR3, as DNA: TGTGCCAGCAGCCACCCGGGCCAGCCCCAGCATTTT. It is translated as CASSHPGQPQHF. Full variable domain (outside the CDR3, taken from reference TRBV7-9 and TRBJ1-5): DTGVSQNPRHKITKRGQNVTFRCDPISEHNRLYWYRQTLGQGPEFLTYFQNEAQLEKSRLLSDRFSAERPKGSFSTLEIQRTEQGDSAMYLCASSHPGQPQHFGDGTRLSIL.

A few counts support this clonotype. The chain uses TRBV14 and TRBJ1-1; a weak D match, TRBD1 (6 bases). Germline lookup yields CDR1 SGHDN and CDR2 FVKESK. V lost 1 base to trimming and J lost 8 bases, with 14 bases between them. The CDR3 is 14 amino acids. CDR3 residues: CASSQAGQYAEAFF. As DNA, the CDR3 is TGTGCCAGCAGCCAAGCCGGACAGTATGCCGAAGCTTTCTTT.

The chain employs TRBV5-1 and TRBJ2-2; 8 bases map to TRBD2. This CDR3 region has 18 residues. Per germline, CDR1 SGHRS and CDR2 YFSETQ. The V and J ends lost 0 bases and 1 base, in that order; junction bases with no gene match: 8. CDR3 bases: TGCGCCAGCAGCTTGGGCCTAGCGGGCGGACTGAACACCGGGGAGCTGTTTTTT. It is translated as CASSLGLAGGLNTGELFF.

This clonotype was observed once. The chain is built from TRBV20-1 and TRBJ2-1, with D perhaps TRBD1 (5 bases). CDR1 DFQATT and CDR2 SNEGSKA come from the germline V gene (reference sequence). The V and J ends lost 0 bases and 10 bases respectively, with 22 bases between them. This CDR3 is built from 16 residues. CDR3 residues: CSAREITARGLYEQFF. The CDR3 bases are TGCAGTGCTAGAGAAATTACAGCTAGGGGCCTCTACGAGCAGTTCTTC.

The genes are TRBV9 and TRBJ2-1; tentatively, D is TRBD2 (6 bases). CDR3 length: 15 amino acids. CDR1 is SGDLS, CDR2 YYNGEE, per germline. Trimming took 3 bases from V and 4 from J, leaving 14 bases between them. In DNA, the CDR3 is TGTGCCAGCAGCGGAGGGAGCGGGCATTACAATGAGCAGTTCTTC. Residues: CASSGGSGHYNEQFF.

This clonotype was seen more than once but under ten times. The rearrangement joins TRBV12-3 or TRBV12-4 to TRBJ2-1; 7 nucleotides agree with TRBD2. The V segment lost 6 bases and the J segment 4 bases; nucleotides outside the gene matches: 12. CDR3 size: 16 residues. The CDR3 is CASSTPKAGSYNEQFF. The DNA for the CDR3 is TGTGCCAGCAGCACCCCGAAAGCGGGATCTTACAATGAGCAGTTCTTC.

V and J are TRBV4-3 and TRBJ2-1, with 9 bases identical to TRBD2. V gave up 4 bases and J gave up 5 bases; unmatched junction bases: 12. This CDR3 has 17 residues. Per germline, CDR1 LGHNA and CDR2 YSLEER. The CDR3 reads CASSLSSAGGRHNEQFF. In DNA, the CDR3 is TGCGCCAGCAGCCTAAGTTCGGCGGGAGGGCGCCACAATGAGCAGTTCTTC.

Here the CDR3 reads CASSQDRNYNEQFF. The CDR3 bases are TGCGCCAGCAGCCAAGATCGGAACTACAATGAGCAGTTCTTC. This rearrangement joins TRBV4-1 to TRBJ2-1; D is uncertain. Trimming shortened V by 0 bases and J by 3 bases, and 6 bases separated the two germline ends. CDR1 is MGHRA, CDR2 YSYEKL, per germline. This CDR3 has 14 residues.

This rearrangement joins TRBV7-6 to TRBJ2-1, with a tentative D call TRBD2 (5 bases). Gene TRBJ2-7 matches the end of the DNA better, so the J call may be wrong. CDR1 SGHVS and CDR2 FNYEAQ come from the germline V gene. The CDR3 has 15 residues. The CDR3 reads CASSAQRSSYNEQYF. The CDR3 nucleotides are TGTGCCAGCAGCGCACAGCGGAGCTCCTACAATGAGCAGTACTTC.

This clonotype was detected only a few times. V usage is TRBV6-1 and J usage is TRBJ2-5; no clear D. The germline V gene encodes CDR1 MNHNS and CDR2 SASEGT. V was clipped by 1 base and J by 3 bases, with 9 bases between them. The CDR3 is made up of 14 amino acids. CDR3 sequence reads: CASSEGHPEETQYF. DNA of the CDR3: TGTGCCAGCAGTGAAGGACACCCTGAAGAGACCCAGTACTTC.

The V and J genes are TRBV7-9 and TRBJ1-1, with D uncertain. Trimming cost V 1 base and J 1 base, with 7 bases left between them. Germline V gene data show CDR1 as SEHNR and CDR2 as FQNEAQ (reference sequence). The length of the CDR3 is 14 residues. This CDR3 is CASSLGSANTEAFF. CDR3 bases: TGTGCCAGCAGCTTAGGGTCTGCGAACACTGAAGCTTTCTTT.

In DNA form, the CDR3 reads TGCAGTGCTACTTGGGGGGCCGGCGGCTACACCTTC. Its protein is CSATWGAGGYTF. The rearrangement uses TRBV20-1 and TRBJ1-2, with a tentative D call TRBD1 (6 bases). The germline V and J ends were trimmed by 4 bases and 8 bases, with 14 bases remaining between them. The CDR3 loop spans 12 amino acids. Germline CDR1 reads DFQATT; CDR2 reads SNEGSKA (reference sequence).

The CDR3 region has the DNA TGTGCCAGCAGTCTTACATGGGGCGCCCAAGAGACCCAGTACTTC. Translating gives CASSLTWGAQETQYF. The chain employs TRBV2 and TRBJ2-5; possibly TRBD1 for D (5 bases). Trimming left V 5 bases short and J 1 base short, with 14 bases between. The CDR3 extends over 15 amino acids. CDR1 SNHLY and CDR2 FYNNEI come from the germline V gene.

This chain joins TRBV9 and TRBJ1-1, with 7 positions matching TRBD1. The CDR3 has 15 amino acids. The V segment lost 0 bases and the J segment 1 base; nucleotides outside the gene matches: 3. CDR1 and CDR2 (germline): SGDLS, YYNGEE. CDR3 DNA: TGTGCCAGCAGCGTAGAAGGGGGCGAGAACACTGAAGCTTTCTTT. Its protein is CASSVEGGENTEAFF.

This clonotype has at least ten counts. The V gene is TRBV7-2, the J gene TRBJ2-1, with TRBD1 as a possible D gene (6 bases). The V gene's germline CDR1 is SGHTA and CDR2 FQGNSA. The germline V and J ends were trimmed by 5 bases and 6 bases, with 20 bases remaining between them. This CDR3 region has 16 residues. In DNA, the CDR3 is TGTGCCAGCAGCGCCACAGGGCACCTCCCAGTCAATGAGCAGTTCTTC. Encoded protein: CASSATGHLPVNEQFF.

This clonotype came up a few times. The CDR3 here is CASSPRGPSIGELFF. CDR3 bases: TGTGCCAGCAGCCCCCGTGGACCTTCCATCGGGGAGCTGTTTTTT. The rearrangement links TRBV7-9 to TRBJ2-2; the D is unclear. There are 15 residues in the CDR3. Germline CDR1 reads SEHNR; CDR2 reads FQNEAQ (reference sequence). V gave up 5 bases and J gave up 7 bases, with 17 bases separating them.

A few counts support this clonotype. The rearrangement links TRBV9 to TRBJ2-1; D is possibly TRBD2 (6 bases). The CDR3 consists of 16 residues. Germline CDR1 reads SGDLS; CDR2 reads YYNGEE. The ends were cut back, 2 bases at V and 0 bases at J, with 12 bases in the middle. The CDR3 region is CASSVFSGSSYNEQFF. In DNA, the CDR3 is TGTGCCAGCAGCGTCTTTTCCGGGAGCTCCTACAATGAGCAGTTCTTC.

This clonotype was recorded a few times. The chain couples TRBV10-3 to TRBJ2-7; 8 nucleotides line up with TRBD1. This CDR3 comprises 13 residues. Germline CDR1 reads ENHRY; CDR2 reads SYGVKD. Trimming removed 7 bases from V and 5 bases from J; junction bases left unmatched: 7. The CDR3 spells CAITGQGVHEQYF. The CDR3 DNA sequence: TGTGCCATCACTGGACAGGGTGTACACGAGCAGTACTTC.

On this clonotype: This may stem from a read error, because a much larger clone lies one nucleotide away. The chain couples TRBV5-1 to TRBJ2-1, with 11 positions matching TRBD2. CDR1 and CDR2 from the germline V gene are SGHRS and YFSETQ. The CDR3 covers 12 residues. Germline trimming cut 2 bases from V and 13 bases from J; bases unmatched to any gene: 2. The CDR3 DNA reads TGCGCCAGCAGCTTTAGCGGGAGGGCACAGTTCTTC. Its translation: CASSFSGRAQFF.